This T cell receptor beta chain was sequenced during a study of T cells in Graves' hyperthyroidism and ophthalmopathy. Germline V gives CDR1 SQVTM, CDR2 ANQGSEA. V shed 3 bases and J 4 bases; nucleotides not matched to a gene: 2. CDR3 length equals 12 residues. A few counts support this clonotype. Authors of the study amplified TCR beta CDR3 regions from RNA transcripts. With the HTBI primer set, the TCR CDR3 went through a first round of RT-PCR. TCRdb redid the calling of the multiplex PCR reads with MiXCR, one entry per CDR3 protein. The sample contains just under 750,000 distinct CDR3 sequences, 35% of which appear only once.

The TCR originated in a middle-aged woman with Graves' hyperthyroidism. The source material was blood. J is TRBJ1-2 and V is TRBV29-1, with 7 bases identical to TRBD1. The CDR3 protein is CSVDSGGYGYTF. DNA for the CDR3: TGCAGCGTTGACTCAGGGGGCTATGGCTACACCTTC.